These 12 T cell receptor beta chains came from one sample sequenced in a study of control samples from healthy donors and cancer patients. Method: immunoSEQ multiplex PCR; TCRdb's copy keeps in-frame clones and lacks some. There are approximately 150,000 clones in the sample; approximately 91% occur only once, and around 2% lies in the top ten. Sequencing was performed on blood. Source of these receptors: a woman aged 40 to 50 in good health.

V and J are TRBV25-1 and TRBJ2-3, with 11 bases aligning to TRBD2. CDR3 size: 17 residues. V was clipped by 1 base and J by 4 bases; unmatched bases: 7. CDR1 is MGHDK, CDR2 SYGVNS, per germline. CDR3 in DNA: TGTGCCAGCAGTGAATGGGCTAGCGGGGGGAGGGCAGATACGCAGTATTTT. It encodes CASSEWASGGRADTQYF.

The chain recombines TRBV3-1 (or the pseudogene TRBV3-2) with TRBJ2-7; 7 nucleotides match TRBD2. Per the germline V gene, CDR1 is LGHDT and CDR2 is YNNKEL (reference sequence). The CDR3 contains 14 residues. The ends lost 2 bases at V and 4 bases at J; junction bases unmatched: 5. Here the CDR3 reads CASSQTAGIYEQYF. CDR3 in DNA: TGTGCCAGCAGCCAAACAGCGGGGATATACGAGCAGTACTTC.

The CDR3 DNA is TGTGCCAGCAGTGAACGTACAGGGGATAATTCACCCCTCCACTTT. Translation: CASSERTGDNSPLHF. The rearrangement links TRBV2 to TRBJ1-6, with 7 bases identical to TRBD1. V shed 2 bases and J 5 bases; nucleotides not matched to a gene: 3. CDR3 size: 15 residues. CDR1 is SNHLY, CDR2 FYNNEI, per germline.

Concerning this clone itself: Compared with germline, one end of the junction differs, possibly owing to a read error. The rearrangement links TRBV5-1 to TRBJ2-1, with 13 nucleotides matching TRBD2. Germline V gene sequence: CDR1 SGHRS, CDR2 YFSETQ. CDR3 length equals 15 residues. The chain's CDR3 is CASTLTSGGPNEQFF. The CDR3 DNA is TGCGCCAGCACCTTGACTAGCGGGGGGCCCAATGAGCAGTTCTTC.

Concerning this clone: Other DNA sequences in the sample encode the same CDR3. The gene calls are TRBV5-1 and TRBJ1-3; 7 bases align to TRBD1. Germline CDR1 is SGHRS and CDR2 is YFSETQ. V was clipped by 4 bases and J by 3 bases; unmatched bases: 4. This CDR3 region has 14 residues. Here the CDR3 DNA reads TGCGCCAGCAGCCCGGGGACAGTTGGAAACACCATATATTTT. Translated: CASSPGTVGNTIYF.

This sequence joins TRBV28 and TRBJ1-5; D is unresolved. V was shortened by 4 bases and J by 2 bases, with 9 bases between the two germline ends. The CDR3 covers 14 residues. Germline V gives CDR1 MDHEN, CDR2 SYDVKM. CDR3 sequence: CASSSSTGNQPQHF. In DNA, the CDR3 is TGTGCCAGCAGTTCCTCGACGGGCAATCAGCCCCAGCATTTT.

J is TRBJ2-6 and V is TRBV5-4; D is unclear. Germline V gives CDR1 SGHNT, CDR2 YYREEE (reference sequence). The CDR3 consists of 15 residues. The V and J ends lost 0 bases and 2 bases respectively, with 6 bases between them. The CDR3 loop is CASSLVPTGANVLTF. In DNA form, the CDR3 reads TGTGCCAGCAGCTTGGTTCCTACTGGGGCCAACGTCCTGACTTTC.

This sequence joins TRBV11-2 and TRBJ2-7; TRBD2 matches 9 bases. CDR1 and CDR2 from the germline V gene are SGHAT and FQNNGV. V lost 5 bases and J lost 3; bases outside the gene matches: 14. CDR3 length: 17 residues. The CDR3 here is CASSLNPPGLAFYEQYF. In DNA, the CDR3 is TGTGCCAGCAGCCTAAACCCCCCGGGACTAGCATTCTACGAGCAGTACTTC.

The chain is built from TRBV2 and TRBJ1-5, with D perhaps TRBD1 (6 bases). CDR1 is SNHLY and CDR2 is FYNNEI in the germline V gene. V was cut by 2 bases and J by 5 bases, with 13 bases left in between. The CDR3 extends over 15 amino acids. This CDR3 is CASSELGGTYQPQHF. DNA for the CDR3: TGTGCCAGCAGTGAACTGGGAGGGACATATCAGCCCCAGCATTTT.

The chain is built from TRBV7-2 and TRBJ2-7; D is undetermined. V lost 5 bases and J lost 2, with 10 bases in between. This CDR3 is 13 amino acids long. Germline CDR1 SGHTA, CDR2 FQGNSA. The CDR3 loop is CASSPGPPYEQYF. The CDR3 nucleotides are TGTGCCAGCAGCCCCGGGCCCCCCTACGAGCAGTACTTC.

The chain joins TRBV24-1 to TRBJ2-1; D tentatively fits TRBD1 or TRBD2 (5 bases each). Per the germline V gene, CDR1 is KGHDR and CDR2 is SFDVKD. Trimming shortened V by 4 bases and J by 7 bases, and 13 bases separated the two germline ends. CDR3 length: 14 amino acids. CDR3 in DNA: TGTGCCACCAGTGAACCCGGGACGAAAAATGAGCAGTTCTTC. The encoded protein is CATSEPGTKNEQFF.

The chain couples TRBV7-2 to TRBJ2-1; TRBD2 might be the D (6 bases). The germline CDR1 and CDR2 sequences are SGHTA and FQGNSA. Trimming took 5 bases from V and 10 from J, leaving 18 bases between them. This CDR3 contains 14 residues. The CDR3 sequence: CASSLYRDLGEQFF. The CDR3 DNA reads TGTGCCAGCAGCCTTTACCGGGACTTAGGAGAGCAGTTCTTC.